A selection of T cell receptor beta chains follows, all from one sample in a study of patients and donors after allogeneic stem cell transplantation. Via MiXCR, TCRdb re-called the RT-PCR reads, giving one row per CDR3 protein. The sample lists approximately 99,000 distinct CDR3 sequences; 35% to 45% were seen once. Sequencing was performed on blood, either unsorted or a sorted T cell fraction (not recorded which). These receptor sequences come from a human donor who was either an allogeneic HSCT recipient or a stem cell or donor lymphocyte infusion donor (not recorded which). It is not recorded whose cells these are; they may come from a transplant donor. Both conserved end residues are part of each CDR3. A D gene is named only where the DNA matches it firmly. Clone size, where shown, is once, few, many, or a class for clones that have expanded.

v_gene,j_gene,abundance,d_gene,CDR3aa,CDR3nt
TRBV30,TRBJ1-1,.,.,CAWSLQGNTEAFF,TGTGCCTGGAGTTTACAGGGAAACACTGAAGCTTTCTTT
TRBV12-3/TRBV12-4,TRBJ1-5,few,.,CASSLGAGINQPQHF,TGTGCCAGCAGTTTAGGTGCAGGGATAAATCAGCCCCAGCATTTT
TRBV18,TRBJ2-3,.,.,CASSRTAGSTDTQYF,TGTGCCAGCTCACGGACAGCGGGCAGCACAGATACGCAGTATTTT
TRBV5-1,TRBJ2-7,.,TRBD2,CASSLGLAGGPHEQYF,TGCGCCAGCAGCTTGGGTCTAGCGGGAGGGCCCCACGAGCAGTACTTC
TRBV27,TRBJ2-5,once,TRBD2,CASSMGLAGGYQETQYF,TGTGCCAGCAGCATGGGACTAGCGGGAGGTTACCAAGAGACCCAGTACTTC
TRBV7-2,TRBJ1-4,many,TRBD1,CASSLDRGHEKLFF,TGTGCCAGCAGCTTGGACAGGGGACATGAAAAACTGTTTTTT
TRBV5-1,TRBJ1-2,.,.,CASSLGDTDYGYTF,TGCGCCAGCAGCTTGGGGGACACGGACTATGGCTACACCTTC
TRBV4-2,TRBJ2-1,.,TRBD2,CASSQGRLAGYNEQFF,TGTGCCAGCAGCCAAGGAAGGCTAGCGGGATACAATGAGCAGTTCTTC
TRBV12-3/TRBV12-4,TRBJ2-1,few,TRBD1,CASSFRDRVSTEQFF,TGTGCCAGCAGTTTCCGGGACAGGGTTTCCACTGAGCAGTTCTTC
TRBV4-3,TRBJ2-7,few,.,CASSRQDSESYEQYF,TGCGCCAGCAGCCGTCAAGATAGTGAGTCCTACGAGCAGTACTTC
TRBV7-2,TRBJ1-1,few,.,CASSLRSMNTEAFF,TGTGCCAGCAGCTTGAGAAGCATGAACACTGAAGCTTTCTTT
TRBV28,TRBJ2-1,.,.,CASSFAGDNEQFF,TGTGCCAGCAGTTTCGCAGGGGACAATGAGCAGTTCTTC
TRBV7-9,TRBJ2-5,.,.,CASTFSGETQYF,TGTGCCAGCACCTTCTCCGGGGAGACCCAGTACTTC
TRBV6-5,TRBJ1-2,many,TRBD1,CASSYAPRTGRNGYTF,TGTGCCAGCAGTTACGCGCCCCGGACAGGGAGGAATGGCTACACCTTC
TRBV10-3,TRBJ1-5,.,TRBD1,CAISRQGRDQPQHF,TGTGCCATCAGCAGACAGGGTAGGGATCAGCCCCAGCATTTT
TRBV3-1,TRBJ2-7,.,TRBD1,CASSRQGASYEQYF,TGTGCCAGCAGCCGACAGGGGGCCTCCTACGAGCAGTACTTC
TRBV12-3/TRBV12-4,TRBJ1-1,.,.,CASSLTARNTEAFF,TGTGCCAGCAGTTTAACGGCAAGGAACACTGAAGCTTTCTTT
TRBV6-2/TRBV6-3,TRBJ1-5,.,TRBD1,CASSPGQGAYGSNQPQHF,TGTGCCAGCAGCCCTGGACAGGGGGCTTACGGGAGCAATCAGCCCCAGCATTTT
TRBV29-1,TRBJ2-1,.,TRBD1,CSVDQGTGNEQFF,TGCAGCGTTGACCAGGGGACAGGCAATGAGCAGTTCTTC
TRBV6-6,TRBJ1-1,.,.,CASRAAAYTEAFF,TGTGCCAGCAGGGCCGCGGCTTACACTGAAGCTTTCTTT
TRBV5-6,TRBJ2-2,.,.,CASRSRATRTGELFF,TGTGCCAGCAGAAGTCGGGCCACTAGAACCGGGGAGCTGTTTTTT
TRBV4-3,TRBJ2-1,.,.,CASSQGVQYNEQFF,TGCGCCAGCAGCCAAGGCGTACAGTACAATGAGCAGTTCTTC
TRBV29-1,TRBJ2-2,.,.,CSARSPAPGELFF,TGCAGCGCTAGGAGCCCAGCCCCCGGGGAGCTGTTTTTT
TRBV15,TRBJ2-5,.,.,CATSRTKETQYF,TGTGCCACCAGCAGGACTAAAGAGACCCAGTACTTC
TRBV7-8,TRBJ2-3,.,.,CASGVTVNQPQYF,TGTGCCAGCGGCGTAACAGTAAATCAGCCCCAGTATTTT
TRBV15,TRBJ2-2,.,.,CATSRPIVGPNTGELFF,TGTGCCACCAGCAGACCGATAGTAGGCCCTAACACCGGGGAGCTGTTTTTT
TRBV6-6,TRBJ2-1,.,.,CASSYSRSRENEQFF,TGTGCCAGCAGTTACTCGAGGTCACGGGAAAATGAGCAGTTCTTC
TRBV6-2/TRBV6-3,TRBJ1-1,.,.,CASSFRVRDPTEAFF,TGTGCCAGCAGTTTCCGTGTTCGGGATCCCACTGAAGCTTTCTTT
TRBV6-6,TRBJ1-4,.,.,CASSYSIASEKLFF,TGTGCCAGCAGTTACTCGATAGCCAGTGAAAAACTGTTTTTT
TRBV2,TRBJ1-2,few,.,CASRGGLNYGYTF,TGTGCCAGCAGGGGCGGATTAAACTATGGCTACACCTTC
TRBV4-3,TRBJ2-3,.,TRBD1,CASSQVPAHRGSTDTQYF,TGCGCCAGCAGCCAAGTACCAGCACACAGGGGAAGCACAGATACGCAGTATTTT
TRBV6-5,TRBJ2-7,.,.,CASRVRDTYEQYF,TGTGCCAGCCGGGTGCGGGACACCTACGAGCAGTACTTC
TRBV6-6,TRBJ2-5,.,TRBD2,CASSPYRGGQETQYF,TGTGCCAGCAGTCCCTACCGCGGGGGACAAGAGACCCAGTACTTC
TRBV6-1,TRBJ1-5,few,.,CASSHGSNQPQHF,TGTGCCAGCAGTCACGGTAGCAATCAGCCCCAGCATTTT
TRBV10-3,TRBJ1-3,few,.,CATSSGLGNTIYF,TGTGCCACCAGCTCGGGCCTAGGAAACACCATATATTTT
TRBV7-8,TRBJ2-1,.,TRBD2,CASSLPGLAGLNEQFF,TGTGCCAGCAGCCTACCGGGACTAGCGGGGTTAAATGAGCAGTTCTTC
TRBV3-1,TRBJ2-3,few,.,CASSHVIGFTDTQYF,TGTGCCAGCAGCCATGTAATCGGTTTCACAGATACGCAGTATTTT
TRBV12-3/TRBV12-4,TRBJ2-7,.,.,CASSWTPSYEQYF,TGTGCCAGCAGTTGGACACCCTCCTACGAGCAGTACTTC
TRBV10-3,TRBJ2-5,few,TRBD1,CAVRGTGETQYF,TGTGCCGTCCGCGGGACAGGGGAGACCCAGTACTTC
TRBV27,TRBJ1-5,.,.,CASSLSSGDQPQHF,TGTGCCAGCAGTTTATCTTCGGGGGATCAGCCCCAGCATTTT
TRBV10-3,TRBJ2-7,.,TRBD2,CAIETSGSHEQYF,TGTGCCATCGAGACTAGCGGGAGTCACGAGCAGTACTTC
TRBV5-6,TRBJ2-7,.,TRBD1,CASSSRDSSYEQYF,TGTGCCAGCAGCTCCCGGGACAGTTCCTACGAGCAGTACTTC
TRBV18,TRBJ2-2,.,.,CASSPPTSTGELFF,TGTGCCAGCTCACCACCTACATCCACCGGGGAGCTGTTTTTT
TRBV16,TRBJ1-6,.,.,CASRGGISSPLHF,TGTGCCAGCAGGGGGGGGATTTCGTCACCCCTCCACTTT
TRBV6-6,TRBJ2-7,.,TRBD1,CASSSDRVEQYF,TGTGCCAGCAGTTCGGACAGGGTCGAGCAGTACTTC
TRBV29-1,TRBJ1-1,.,.,CSVLNSIGTEAFF,TGCAGCGTCCTGAACTCGATTGGCACTGAAGCTTTCTTT
TRBV9,TRBJ2-3,.,TRBD2,CASSVVPSGSTDTQYF,TGTGCCAGCAGCGTAGTACCTAGCGGGAGCACAGATACGCAGTATTTT
TRBV13,TRBJ2-1,few,TRBD2,CASSSGGRDNYNEQFF,TGTGCCAGCAGCTCGGGCGGGAGGGATAACTACAATGAGCAGTTCTTC
TRBV24-1,TRBJ2-5,.,.,CATGGGYQETQYF,TGTGCCACGGGCGGCGGCTACCAAGAGACCCAGTACTTC
TRBV5-5,TRBJ1-5,.,.,CASSSTGFGQPQHF,TGTGCCAGCAGCTCGACGGGGTTTGGTCAGCCCCAGCATTTT
TRBV12-3/TRBV12-4,TRBJ1-5,.,.,CASSPGYQPQHF,TGTGCCAGCAGCCCAGGCTATCAGCCCCAGCATTTT
TRBV7-9,TRBJ1-6,few,.,CASSLTGVGVPLHF,TGTGCCAGCAGCTTGACGGGGGTTGGAGTACCCCTCCACTTT
TRBV29-1,TRBJ1-1,.,.,CSVAGQHMNTEAFF,TGCAGCGTTGCGGGTCAGCACATGAACACTGAAGCTTTCTTT
TRBV5-1,TRBJ1-6,few,.,CASSLDGQSNSPLHF,TGCGCCAGCAGCTTGGACGGACAGAGTAATTCACCCCTCCACTTT
TRBV3-1,TRBJ1-5,once,.,CASSQGREQPQHF,TGTGCCAGCAGCCAAGGAAGGGAGCAGCCCCAGCATTTT
TRBV11-2,TRBJ2-1,few,.,CASSLEFNEQFF,TGTGCCAGCAGCTTGGAGTTCAATGAGCAGTTCTTC
TRBV20-1,TRBJ1-5,few,TRBD1,CSAYRGSNQPQHF,TGCAGTGCTTACAGGGGAAGCAATCAGCCCCAGCATTTT
TRBV12-3/TRBV12-4,TRBJ2-7,.,.,CASSFGVEQYF,TGTGCCAGCAGTTTCGGGGTCGAGCAGTACTTC
TRBV4-2,TRBJ1-2,.,.,CASSQGPAGTFDGYTF,TGTGCCAGCAGCCAAGGCCCTGCCGGGACATTCGATGGCTACACCTTC
TRBV7-2,TRBJ1-2,few,TRBD1,CASSLQPFGQVFYGYTF,TGTGCCAGCAGCTTACAACCATTCGGACAGGTCTTCTATGGCTACACCTTC